This T cell receptor (beta chain) was profiled in a study of T-cell reconstitution after alpha-beta-depleted transplantation in children. The CDR3 runs 15 residues. After removal of 7 bases from V and 0 bases from J, the junction contained 7 bases not matched to a gene. Germline V gene sequence: CDR1 DFQATT, CDR2 SNEGSKA (reference sequence). Regarding the study as a whole: Newly generated T cells supplied most T-cell counts and diversity one year post-transplant. Surviving recipient cells, namely T cells and thymic progenitors, were the source of high day-60 TCRbeta diversity in some patients.

Preparing the TCRbeta library involved the use of unique molecular identifiers. Each CDR3 protein is one row after TCRdb ran MiXCR on the PCR reads. The sample holds 200,000 to 300,000 distinct CDR3 sequences, about 23% seen once. On this clonotype itself: What it binds is unknown.

The sequenced sample was PBMCs, obtained before TCRalphabeta/CD19-depleted stem cell transplant. The rearrangement joins TRBV20-1 to TRBJ1-5, with 9 bases aligning to TRBD1. This clonotype originated in a girl aged 2 to 9 with Fanconi anemia, due to receive a stem cell transplant. The CDR3 region has the DNA TGCAGTGTTCCGGGACAGGGTCTTAGCAATCAGCCCCAGCATTTT. This encodes CSVPGQGLSNQPQHF.